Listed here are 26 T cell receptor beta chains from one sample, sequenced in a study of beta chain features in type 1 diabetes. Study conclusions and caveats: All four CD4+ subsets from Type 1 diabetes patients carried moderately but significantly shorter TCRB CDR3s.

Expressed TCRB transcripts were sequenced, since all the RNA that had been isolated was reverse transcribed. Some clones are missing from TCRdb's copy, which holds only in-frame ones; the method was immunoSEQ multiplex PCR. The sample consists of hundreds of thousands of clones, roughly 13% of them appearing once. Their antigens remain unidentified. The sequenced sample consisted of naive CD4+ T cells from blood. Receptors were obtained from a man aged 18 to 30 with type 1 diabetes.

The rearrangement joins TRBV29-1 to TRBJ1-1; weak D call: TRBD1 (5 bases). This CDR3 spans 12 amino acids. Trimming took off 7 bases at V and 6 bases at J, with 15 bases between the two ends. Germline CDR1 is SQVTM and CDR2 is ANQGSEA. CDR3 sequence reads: CSGRKAGAEAFF. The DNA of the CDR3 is TGCAGCGGGAGAAAAGCGGGGGCTGAAGCTTTCTTT.

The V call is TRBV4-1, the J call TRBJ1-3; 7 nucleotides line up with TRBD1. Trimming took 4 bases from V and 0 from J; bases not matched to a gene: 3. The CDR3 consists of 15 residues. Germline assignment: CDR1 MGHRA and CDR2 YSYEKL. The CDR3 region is CASSRDRNSGNTIYF. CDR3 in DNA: TGCGCCAGCAGCCGGGACAGAAACTCTGGAAACACCATATATTTT.

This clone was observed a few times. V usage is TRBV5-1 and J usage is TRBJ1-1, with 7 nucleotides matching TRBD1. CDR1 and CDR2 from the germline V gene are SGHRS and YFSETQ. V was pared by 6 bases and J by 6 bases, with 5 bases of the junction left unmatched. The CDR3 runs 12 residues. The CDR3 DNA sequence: TGCGCCAGCATCGATACAGGGGCTGAAGCTTTCTTT. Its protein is CASIDTGAEAFF.

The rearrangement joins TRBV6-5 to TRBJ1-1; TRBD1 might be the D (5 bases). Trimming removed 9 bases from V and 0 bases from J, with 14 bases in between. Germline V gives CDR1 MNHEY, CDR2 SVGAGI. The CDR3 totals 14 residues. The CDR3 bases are TGTGCCAGTTATCCGGGACGGATGAACACTGAAGCTTTCTTT. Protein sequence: CASYPGRMNTEAFF.

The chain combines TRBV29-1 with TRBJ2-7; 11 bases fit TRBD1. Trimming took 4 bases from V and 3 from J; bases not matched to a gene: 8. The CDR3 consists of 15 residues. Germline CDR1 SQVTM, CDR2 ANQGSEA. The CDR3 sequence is CSVGTRDRGNYEQYF. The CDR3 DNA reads TGCAGCGTTGGGACCCGGGACAGGGGGAACTACGAGCAGTACTTC.

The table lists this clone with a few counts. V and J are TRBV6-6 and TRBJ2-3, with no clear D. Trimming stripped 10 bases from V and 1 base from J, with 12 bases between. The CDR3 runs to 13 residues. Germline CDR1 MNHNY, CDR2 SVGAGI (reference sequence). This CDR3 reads CATVLGGTDTQYF. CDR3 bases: TGTGCCACCGTCCTTGGTGGCACAGATACGCAGTATTTT.

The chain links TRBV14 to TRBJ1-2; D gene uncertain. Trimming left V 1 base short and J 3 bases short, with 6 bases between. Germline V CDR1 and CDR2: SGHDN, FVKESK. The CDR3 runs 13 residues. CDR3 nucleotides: TGTGCCAGCAGCCAAGGGAGCTACTATGGCTACACCTTC. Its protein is CASSQGSYYGYTF.

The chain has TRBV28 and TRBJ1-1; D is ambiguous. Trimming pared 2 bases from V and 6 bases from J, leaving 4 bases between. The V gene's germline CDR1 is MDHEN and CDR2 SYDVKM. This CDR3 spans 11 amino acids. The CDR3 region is CASSLMAEAFF. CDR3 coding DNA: TGTGCCAGCAGTTTAATGGCTGAAGCTTTCTTT.

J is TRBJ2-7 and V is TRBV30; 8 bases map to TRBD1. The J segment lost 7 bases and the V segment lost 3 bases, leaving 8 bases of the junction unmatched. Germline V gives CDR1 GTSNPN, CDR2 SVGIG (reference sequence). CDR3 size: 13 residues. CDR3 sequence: CAWSQGAQREQYF. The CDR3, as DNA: TGTGCCTGGAGCCAGGGGGCGCAGAGAGAGCAGTACTTC. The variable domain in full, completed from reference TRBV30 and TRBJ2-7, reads SQTIHQWPATLVQPVGSPLSLECTVEGTSNPNLYWYRQAAGRGLQLLFYSVGIGQISSEVPQNLSASRPQDRQFILSSKKLLLSDSGFYLCAWSQGAQREQYFGPGTRLTVT.

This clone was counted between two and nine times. The DNA for the CDR3 is TGTGCCAGCACAGTAATTAGCTCCTACAATGAGCAGTTCTTC. Translation: CASTVISSYNEQFF. J is TRBJ2-1 and V is TRBV28; no clear D. This CDR3 comprises 14 residues. Trimming took 7 bases from V and 0 from J, leaving 10 bases between them. Looked up from germline, CDR1 is MDHEN and CDR2 is SYDVKM.

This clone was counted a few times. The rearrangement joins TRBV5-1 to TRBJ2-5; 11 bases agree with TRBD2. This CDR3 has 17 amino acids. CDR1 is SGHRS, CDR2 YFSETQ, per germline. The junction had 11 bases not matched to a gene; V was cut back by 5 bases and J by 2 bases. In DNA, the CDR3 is TGCGCCAGCAGATTTACCGGGACTAGCGGATTACAAGAGACCCAGTACTTC. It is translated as CASRFTGTSGLQETQYF.

Written as DNA, the CDR3 is TGTGCCACCACAGCCGGGCTAGCGGGAGGACGGTCAGATACGCAGTATTTT. Amino acid sequence: CATTAGLAGGRSDTQYF. The chain employs TRBV5-4 and TRBJ2-3; TRBD2 matches 11 bases. Germline V gives CDR1 SGHNT, CDR2 YYREEE (reference sequence). J lost 4 bases, V lost 9 bases, and 16 bases had no gene match. CDR3 length equals 17 residues.

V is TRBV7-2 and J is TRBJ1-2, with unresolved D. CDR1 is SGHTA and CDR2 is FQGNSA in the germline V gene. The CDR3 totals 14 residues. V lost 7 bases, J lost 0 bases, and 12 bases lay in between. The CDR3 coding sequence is TGTGCCAGCACCTCTTTAAGGACTAACTATGGCTACACCTTC. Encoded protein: CASTSLRTNYGYTF.

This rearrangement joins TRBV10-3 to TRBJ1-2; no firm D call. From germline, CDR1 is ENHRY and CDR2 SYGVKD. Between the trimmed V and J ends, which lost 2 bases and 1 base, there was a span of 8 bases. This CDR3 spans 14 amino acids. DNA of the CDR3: TGTGCCATCAGTGAGCTCGGGGATAACTATGGCTACACCTTC. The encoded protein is CAISELGDNYGYTF.

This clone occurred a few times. DNA for the CDR3: TGTGCCAGCAGCTTAGTTGACACTGAAGCTTTCTTT. Protein product: CASSLVDTEAFF. The gene calls are TRBV11-1 and TRBJ1-1; no firm D call. The length of the CDR3 is 12 residues. Trimming stripped 1 base from V and 3 bases from J, with 3 bases between. The germline gives CDR1 SGHAT, CDR2 FQDESV (reference sequence).

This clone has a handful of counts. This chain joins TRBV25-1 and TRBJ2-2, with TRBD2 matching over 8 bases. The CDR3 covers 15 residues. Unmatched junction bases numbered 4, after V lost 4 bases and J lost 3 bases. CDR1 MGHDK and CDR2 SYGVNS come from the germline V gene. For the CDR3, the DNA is TGTGCCAGCAGTGGGTTAGCGGGACACACCGGGGAGCTGTTTTTT. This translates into CASSGLAGHTGELFF.

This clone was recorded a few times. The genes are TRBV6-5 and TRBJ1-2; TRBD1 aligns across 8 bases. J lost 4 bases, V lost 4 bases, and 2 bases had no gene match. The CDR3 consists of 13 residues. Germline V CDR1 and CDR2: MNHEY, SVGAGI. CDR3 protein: CASSFGQGYGYTF. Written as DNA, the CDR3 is TGTGCCAGCAGTTTCGGACAGGGCTATGGCTACACCTTC.

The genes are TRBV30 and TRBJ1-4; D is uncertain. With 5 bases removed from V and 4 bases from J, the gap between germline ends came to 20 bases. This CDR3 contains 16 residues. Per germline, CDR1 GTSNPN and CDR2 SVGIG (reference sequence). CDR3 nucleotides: TGTGCCTGGGCCTCTTCCGGGCGGACCTATAATGAAAAACTGTTTTTT. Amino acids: CAWASSGRTYNEKLFF.

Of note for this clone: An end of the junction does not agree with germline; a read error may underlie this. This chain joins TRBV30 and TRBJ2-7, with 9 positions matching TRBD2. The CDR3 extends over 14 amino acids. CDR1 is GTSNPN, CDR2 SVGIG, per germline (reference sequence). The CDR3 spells CAWCATSGAPPSLF. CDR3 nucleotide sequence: TGTGCCTGGTGTGCGACTAGCGGAGCCCCACCAAGCCTCTTC.

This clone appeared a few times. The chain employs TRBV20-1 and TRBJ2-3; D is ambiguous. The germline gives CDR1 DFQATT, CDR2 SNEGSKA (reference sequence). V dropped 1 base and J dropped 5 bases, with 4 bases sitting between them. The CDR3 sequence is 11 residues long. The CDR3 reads CSARARDTQYF. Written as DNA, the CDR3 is TGCAGTGCTAGAGCCAGAGATACGCAGTATTTT.

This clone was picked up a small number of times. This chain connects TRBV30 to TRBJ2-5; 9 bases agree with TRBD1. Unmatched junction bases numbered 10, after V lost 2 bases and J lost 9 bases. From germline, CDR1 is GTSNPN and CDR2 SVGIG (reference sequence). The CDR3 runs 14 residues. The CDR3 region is CAWSSKQGAGAQYF. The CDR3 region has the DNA TGTGCCTGGAGTTCAAAACAGGGGGCTGGGGCCCAGTACTTC.

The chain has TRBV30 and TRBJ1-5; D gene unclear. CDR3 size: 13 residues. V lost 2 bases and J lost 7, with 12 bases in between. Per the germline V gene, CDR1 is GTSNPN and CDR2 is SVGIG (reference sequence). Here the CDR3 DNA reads TGTGCCTGGAGTACCGAGAGAACACAGCCCCAGCATTTT. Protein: CAWSTERTQPQHF.

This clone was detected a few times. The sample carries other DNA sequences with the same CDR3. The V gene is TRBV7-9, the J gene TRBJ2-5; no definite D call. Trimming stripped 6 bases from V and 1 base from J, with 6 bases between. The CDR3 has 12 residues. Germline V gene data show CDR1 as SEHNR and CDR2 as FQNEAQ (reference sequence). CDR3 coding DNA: TGTGCCAGCAGTCCCGCCCAAGAGACCCAGTACTTC. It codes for CASSPAQETQYF. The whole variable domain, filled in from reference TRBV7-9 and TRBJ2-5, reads DTGVSQNPRHKITKRGQNVTFRCDPISEHNRLYWYRQTLGQGPEFLTYFQNEAQLEKSRLLSDRFSAERPKGSFSTLEIQRTEQGDSAMYLCASSPAQETQYFGPGTRLLVL.

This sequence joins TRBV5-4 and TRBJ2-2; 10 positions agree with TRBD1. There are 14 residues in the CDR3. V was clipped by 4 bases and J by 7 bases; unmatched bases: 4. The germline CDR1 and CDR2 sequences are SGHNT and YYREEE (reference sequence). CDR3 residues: CASSQGQGNGELFF. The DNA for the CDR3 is TGTGCCAGCAGCCAGGGACAGGGGAACGGGGAGCTGTTTTTT.

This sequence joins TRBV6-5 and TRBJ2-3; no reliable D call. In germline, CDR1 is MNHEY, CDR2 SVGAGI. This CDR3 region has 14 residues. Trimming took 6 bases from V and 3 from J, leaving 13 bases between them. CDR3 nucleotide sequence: TGTGCCAGCAGCGAGAGCCTTACTACAGATACGCAGTATTTT. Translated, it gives CASSESLTTDTQYF.

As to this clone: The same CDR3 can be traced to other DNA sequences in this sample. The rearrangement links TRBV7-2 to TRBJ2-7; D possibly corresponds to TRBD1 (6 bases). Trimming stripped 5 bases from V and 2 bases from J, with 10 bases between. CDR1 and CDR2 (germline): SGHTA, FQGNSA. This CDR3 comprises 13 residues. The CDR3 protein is CASSLDSTYEQYF. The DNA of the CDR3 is TGTGCCAGCAGCCTGGACAGCACCTACGAGCAGTACTTC.